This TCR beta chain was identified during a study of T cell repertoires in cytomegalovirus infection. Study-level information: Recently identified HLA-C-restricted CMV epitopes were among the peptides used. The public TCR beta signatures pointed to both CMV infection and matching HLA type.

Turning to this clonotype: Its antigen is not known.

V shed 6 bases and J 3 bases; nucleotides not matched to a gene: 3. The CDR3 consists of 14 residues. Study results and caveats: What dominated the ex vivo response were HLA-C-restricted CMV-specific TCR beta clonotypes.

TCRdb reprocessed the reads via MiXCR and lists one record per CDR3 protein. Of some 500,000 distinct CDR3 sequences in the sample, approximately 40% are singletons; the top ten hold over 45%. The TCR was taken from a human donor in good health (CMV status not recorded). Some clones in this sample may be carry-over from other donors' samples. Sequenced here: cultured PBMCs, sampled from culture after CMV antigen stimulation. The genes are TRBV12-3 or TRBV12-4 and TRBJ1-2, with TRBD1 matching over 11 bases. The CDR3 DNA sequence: TGTGCCAGCAGAACGGGACAGGGGGACTATGGCTACACCTTC. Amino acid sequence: CASRTGQGDYGYTF.